The 19 T cell receptor beta chains below come from one sample, sequenced in a study of T cells after yellow fever vaccination. TCRdb reanalysed the 5' RACE reads using MiXCR and keeps one entry per CDR3 protein. The sample has 450,000 to 550,000 distinct CDR3 sequences, 19% seen once; the top ten hold roughly an eighth. The sample here was PBMCs, taken 15 days after the yellow fever booster vaccination. These receptors were obtained from a man aged 25-45 years who received the YFV17D yellow fever vaccine.

The V call is TRBV30, the J call TRBJ2-1; D may match TRBD1 or TRBD2 (5 bases each). The germline V gene has CDR1 GTSNPN and CDR2 SVGIG (reference sequence). CDR3 length: 12 amino acids. V gave up 0 bases and J gave up 10 bases, with 10 bases separating them. The CDR3 spells CAWSVNGAEQFF. In DNA form, the CDR3 reads TGTGCCTGGAGTGTAAACGGGGCAGAGCAGTTCTTC.

This clonotype was detected a few times. The chain uses TRBV6-2 or TRBV6-3 and TRBJ2-5, with 14 bases aligning to TRBD2. Germline-derived CDR1 and CDR2 are MNHEY and SVGEGT. The trim removed 5 bases at V and 6 bases at J, leaving 11 bases unmatched. The CDR3 is made up of 17 amino acids. The chain's CDR3 is CASSLAGLAGGRKTQYF. CDR3 nucleotides: TGTGCCAGCAGTCTGGCCGGACTAGCGGGAGGCAGGAAGACCCAGTACTTC.

This clonotype was observed a few times. This chain uses TRBV6-2 or TRBV6-3 with TRBJ2-3; 9 nucleotides match TRBD2. Germline V gene sequence: CDR1 MNHEY, CDR2 SVGEGT. Losses at the gene ends were 2 bases for V and 4 bases for J; bases not matched to a gene: 7. The CDR3 extends over 16 amino acids. The CDR3 is CASSYGGSGRADTQYF. The CDR3 bases are TGTGCCAGCAGTTACGGTGGTAGCGGGAGAGCAGATACGCAGTATTTT.

The V call is TRBV29-1, the J call TRBJ2-5; 8 bases fit TRBD1. J was trimmed by 4 bases and V by 8 bases; bases with no gene match: 6. The CDR3 length is 12 residues. Germline V CDR1 and CDR2: SQVTM, ANQGSEA. The CDR3 here is CSIRQGTETQYF. In DNA form, the CDR3 reads TGCAGCATAAGACAGGGGACAGAGACCCAGTACTTC.

The chain has TRBV10-3 and TRBJ2-1; TRBD2 agrees at 9 bases. Germline lookup yields CDR1 ENHRY and CDR2 SYGVKD. CDR3 length: 15 amino acids. V lost 4 bases and J lost 5; bases outside the gene matches: 6. The CDR3 DNA sequence: TGTGCCATCAGTGTTGGGCTAGCGGGAAACAATGAGCAGTTCTTC. Its translation is CAISVGLAGNNEQFF.

The CDR3 is CSAIKREGRFAGELFF. The CDR3 DNA is TGCAGTGCTATCAAGCGGGAGGGTCGATTTGCCGGGGAGCTGTTTTTT. The chain recombines TRBV20-1 with TRBJ2-2; 10 bases match TRBD2. This CDR3 contains 16 residues. Unmatched junction bases numbered 11, after V lost 4 bases and J lost 6 bases. CDR1 and CDR2 from the germline V gene are DFQATT and SNEGSKA (reference sequence).

This clonotype was recorded only once. The junction departs from germline at one end; a sequencing error may be responsible. The genes are TRBV29-1 and TRBJ1-2; TRBD1 might be the D (5 bases). The germline CDR1 and CDR2 sequences are SQVTM and ANQGSEA. This CDR3 region has 12 residues. The CDR3 reads CSALGRAGGYNF. The CDR3 nucleotides read TGCAGCGCCCTAGGCAGGGCGGGCGGCTACAACTTC.

This clonotype has just a few counts. The genes are TRBV9 and TRBJ2-1, with 8 nucleotides matching TRBD2. Germline V lookup: CDR1 SGDLS, CDR2 YYNGEE. The CDR3 runs 16 residues. The V gene end was trimmed by 0 bases and the J gene end by 2 bases; junction bases not matched to a gene: 4. The CDR3 coding sequence is TGTGCCAGCAGCGTAGCGGGAGGGCCGACCTACAATGAGCAGTTCTTC. Residues: CASSVAGGPTYNEQFF.

V and J are TRBV24-1 and TRBJ2-2, with no clear D. CDR1 and CDR2 (germline): KGHDR, SFDVKD. The CDR3 has 15 residues. V was shortened by 6 bases and J by 0 bases, with 10 bases between the two germline ends. The chain's CDR3 is CATSTAESNTGELFF. The CDR3 DNA follows: TGTGCCACCAGTACGGCGGAGTCGAACACCGGGGAGCTGTTTTTT.

The chain uses TRBV24-1 and TRBJ2-1, with a weak D call TRBD2 (6 bases). Germline V CDR1 and CDR2: KGHDR, SFDVKD. Trimming cost V 2 bases and J 6 bases, with 13 bases left between them. The CDR3 length is 15 residues. This CDR3 reads CATSDSRTKLNEQFF. The CDR3 region has the DNA TGTGCCACCAGTGATTCCCGGACTAAACTCAATGAGCAGTTCTTC.

The sample holds many counts of this clonotype. The chain employs TRBV7-9 and TRBJ2-1; 9 bases match TRBD2. J was trimmed by 5 bases and V by 3 bases; bases with no gene match: 5. The CDR3 runs 15 residues. Per the germline V gene, CDR1 is SEHNR and CDR2 is FQNEAQ (reference sequence). CDR3 protein: CASSFSSGNHNEQFF. As DNA, the CDR3 is TGTGCCAGCAGCTTTTCTAGCGGGAATCACAATGAGCAGTTCTTC.

The rearrangement uses TRBV20-1 and TRBJ1-4; TRBD1 matches 9 bases. This CDR3 spans 14 amino acids. Trimming at V came to 5 bases and at J to 5 bases, leaving 6 bases not matched to a gene. The germline CDR1 and CDR2 sequences are DFQATT and SNEGSKA (reference sequence). The CDR3 region is CSAYTGTGNEKLFF. The CDR3 region has the DNA TGCAGTGCTTATACCGGGACAGGGAATGAAAAACTGTTTTTT.

This clonotype occurred a few times. V gene TRBV7-3 combines with J gene TRBJ2-2; no clear D. Germline CDR1 reads SGHTA; CDR2 reads FQGTGA. CDR3 length equals 15 residues. Trimming took 1 base from V and 5 from J, leaving 11 bases between them. The CDR3 loop reads CASSLRAAGTGELFF. DNA of the CDR3: TGTGCCAGCAGCTTAAGGGCCGCCGGAACCGGGGAGCTGTTTTTT.

The chain combines TRBV20-1 with TRBJ2-1; D is uncertain. CDR3 length: 11 amino acids. Germline CDR1 is DFQATT and CDR2 is SNEGSKA (reference sequence). In DNA form, the CDR3 reads TGCGGGATCGAGTCCTACAATGAGCAGTTCTTC. Protein product: CGIESYNEQFF.

This sequence joins TRBV7-9 and TRBJ2-1; tentatively, D is TRBD1 (6 bases). Germline V lookup: CDR1 SEHNR, CDR2 FQNEAQ (reference sequence). The ends were cut back, 2 bases at V and 7 bases at J, with 9 bases in the middle. CDR3 length: 13 amino acids. The DNA of the CDR3 is TGTGCCAGCAGCTTATGGACAGTGAATGAGCAGTTCTTC. This codes for CASSLWTVNEQFF.

This clonotype was observed a handful of times. This chain connects TRBV5-1 to TRBJ2-2, with 8 nucleotides matching TRBD1. J lost 3 bases, V lost 4 bases, and 5 bases had no gene match. This CDR3 has 15 residues. The V gene's germline CDR1 is SGHRS and CDR2 YFSETQ. In DNA, the CDR3 is TGCGCCAGCAGCCCGGACAGGGTAGACACCGGGGAGCTGTTTTTT. Translated: CASSPDRVDTGELFF.

The chain uses TRBV12-3 or TRBV12-4 and TRBJ1-4; D is unclear. The CDR3 extends over 17 amino acids. V was cut by 8 bases and J by 3 bases, with 22 bases left in between. Here the CDR3 DNA reads TGTGCCAGCGATTCCCCCCTGCAAGGGAGGTCTAATGAAAAACTGTTTTTT. Protein sequence: CASDSPLQGRSNEKLFF.

This clonotype was counted between two and nine times. The chain is built from TRBV28 and TRBJ1-6; D not certain. V lost 2 bases to trimming and J lost 5 bases, with 7 bases between them. The CDR3 is 14 amino acids. CDR1 MDHEN and CDR2 SYDVKM come from the germline V gene. The CDR3 DNA reads as TGTGCCAGCAGTTTAGGGAGTCATAATTCACCCCTCCACTTT. This translates into CASSLGSHNSPLHF.

The chain combines TRBV5-1 with TRBJ2-1; D unclear. V was shortened by 9 bases and J by 6 bases, with 16 bases between the two germline ends. Germline CDR1 and CDR2: SGHRS and YFSETQ. This CDR3 is built from 13 residues. The CDR3 spells CATSPVGANEQFF. As DNA, the CDR3 is TGCGCCACCTCCCCGGTCGGAGCCAATGAGCAGTTCTTC.